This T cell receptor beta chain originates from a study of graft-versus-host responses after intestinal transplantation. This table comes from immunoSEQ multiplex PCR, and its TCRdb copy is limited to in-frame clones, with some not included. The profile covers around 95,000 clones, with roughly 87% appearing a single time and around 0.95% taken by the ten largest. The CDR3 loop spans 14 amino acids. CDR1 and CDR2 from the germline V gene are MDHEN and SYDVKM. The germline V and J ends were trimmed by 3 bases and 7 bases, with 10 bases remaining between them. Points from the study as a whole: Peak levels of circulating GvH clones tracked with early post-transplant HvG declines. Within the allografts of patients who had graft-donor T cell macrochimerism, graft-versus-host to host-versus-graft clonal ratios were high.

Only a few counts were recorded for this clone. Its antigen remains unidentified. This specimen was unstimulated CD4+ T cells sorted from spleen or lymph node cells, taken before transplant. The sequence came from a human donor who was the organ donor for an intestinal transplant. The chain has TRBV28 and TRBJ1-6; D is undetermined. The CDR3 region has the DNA TGTGCCAGCAGTTTTTCAGAGTGGAATTCACCCCTCCACTTT. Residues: CASSFSEWNSPLHF.